This T cell receptor beta chain appears in the sequencing data of a study of T-cell memory formation after mild COVID-19. Study-wide context: Among the donors, TCR clusters were largely specific to each donor. Study-wide results and limits: That cross-reactive memory joined was suggested by some responding clones appearing in pre-infection memory.

The sample holds many counts of this clonotype. Its target is not known. MiXCR was run by TCRdb on the 5' RACE reads, yielding one entry per CDR3 protein. Here the sample spans approximately 46,000 distinct CDR3 sequences, about 6.3% being singletons. The J segment lost 4 bases and the V segment lost 2 bases, leaving 10 bases of the junction unmatched. CDR3 length: 17 residues. In germline, CDR1 is SGHRS, CDR2 YFSETQ. The source of this sequence is an adult who had mild COVID-19 (a few samples of this study predate the infection). Cell type and time point are not known. The sample taken for sequencing was PBMCs or a T cell subset sorted from them (not recorded which). The chain has TRBV5-1 and TRBJ2-3, with 10 bases matching TRBD2. The CDR3 DNA reads TGCGCCAGCAGCTTCGCCCCGATAGCGGGGGGCTCAGATACGCAGTATTTT. Its translation is CASSFAPIAGGSDTQYF.